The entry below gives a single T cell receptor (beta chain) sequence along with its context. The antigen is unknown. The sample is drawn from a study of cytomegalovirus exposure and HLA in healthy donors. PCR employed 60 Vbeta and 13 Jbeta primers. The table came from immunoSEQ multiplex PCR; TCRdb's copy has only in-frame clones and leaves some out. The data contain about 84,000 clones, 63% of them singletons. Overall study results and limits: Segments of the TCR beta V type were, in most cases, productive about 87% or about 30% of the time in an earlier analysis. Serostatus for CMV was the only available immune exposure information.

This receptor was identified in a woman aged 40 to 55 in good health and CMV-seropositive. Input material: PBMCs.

The CDR3 DNA sequence: TGTGCCAGCAGTCTGGACTTGGTGAGCACAGATACGCAGTATTTT. Translated: CASSLDLVSTDTQYF. This chain connects TRBV2 to TRBJ2-3, with D possibly being TRBD2 (5 bases). V lost 5 bases and J 0 bases, leaving 12 bases between the germline ends. CDR1 SNHLY and CDR2 FYNNEI come from the germline V gene. This CDR3 comprises 15 residues. Combining the CDR3 with reference TRBV2 and TRBJ2-3 gives the whole variable domain EPEVTQTPSHQVTQMGQEVILRCVPISNHLYFYWYRQILGQKVEFLVSFYNNEISEKSEIFDDQFSVERPDGSNFTLKIRSTKLEDSAMYFCASSLDLVSTDTQYFGPGTRLTVL.